This T cell receptor beta chain comes out of a study of control samples from healthy donors and cancer patients. From germline, CDR1 is SGHTA and CDR2 FQGNSA. The CDR3 is made up of 15 amino acids. V lost 6 bases and J lost 3; bases outside the gene matches: 7. Sequenced by immunoSEQ multiplex PCR; TCRdb stores in-frame clones only, minus some. The repertoire holds about 79,000 clones, with approximately 94% as singletons. This rearrangement joins TRBV7-2 to TRBJ2-1, with 8 positions matching TRBD2. This receptor was taken from a woman in her 40s with lung cancer. The sample consisted of PBMCs. The CDR3 region is CASSFYSGDYNEQFF. The CDR3 bases are TGTGCCAGCAGTTTTTATAGCGGGGACTACAATGAGCAGTTCTTC.